The source of this T cell receptor (beta chain) is a study of CD8 T cells in Susac syndrome. With random hexamers, 0.5 to 1 ug RNA was reverse transcribed. Amplification of TCR beta CDR3 used immunoSEQ multiplex PCR across 54 Vbeta and 13 Jbeta. One entry per CDR3 protein results from TCRdb running MiXCR on the immunoSEQ multiplex PCR reads. The sample has 110,000 or so distinct CDR3 sequences, around 92% seen once; the top ten hold around 0.085%. The sample holds one count of this clonotype. Germline V gives CDR1 LGHDT, CDR2 YNNKEL (reference sequence). CDR3 length: 12 amino acids. Deletions cut 1 base from V and 4 bases from J, with 4 bases between. It was negative isolation that provided the CD8+ and CD4+ T cells, whereas TEMRA cells were enriched by FACS.

This TCR came from a human donor with multiple sclerosis. The gene calls are TRBV3-1 and TRBJ2-5, with D unclear. Sequenced sample: CD4+ T cells from PBMCs. CDR3 nucleotide sequence: TGTGCCAGCAGCCAAGGCTCAGAGACCCAGTACTTC. Translating gives CASSQGSETQYF.